This TCR beta chain stems from a study of T cells after yellow fever vaccination. UMIs and a universal primer site were added when TCR cDNA was made by 5'RACE template switching. TCRdb reprocessed the 5' RACE reads with MiXCR, giving one entry per CDR3 protein. The sample has 510,000 or so distinct CDR3 sequences, 15% to 20% seen once. Trimming removed 8 bases from V and 3 bases from J, with 16 bases in between. This CDR3 has 14 amino acids. Study results and caveats: The CD4 and CD8 compartments had a small share of their clonotypes in common.

This clonotype was recorded a few times. The antigen is unknown. The rearrangement uses TRBV12-3 or TRBV12-4 and TRBJ2-5; the D is unclear. The sequencing used PBMCs, collected 15 days after the yellow fever booster vaccination. This receptor was obtained from a man aged 30 to 39 who received the YFV17D yellow fever vaccine. This CDR3 reads CASGILEDEETQYF. The CDR3 DNA sequence: TGTGCCAGCGGGATTCTTGAGGACGAAGAGACCCAGTACTTC.